One and the same sample provided the 6 T cell receptor beta chains below, sequenced in a study of blood T cells in healthy people across ages. A second roughly 6 to 12 cycle PCR used barcoded and J-beta primers. Each CDR3 protein is one row after TCRdb ran MiXCR on the 5' RACE reads. The sample gives about 680,000 distinct CDR3 sequences, 45% to 50% of which show up once; 25% to 35% is in the top ten. Material: blood. Every receptor here comes from a woman aged 60-70 years in good health.

The chain employs TRBV4-2 and TRBJ2-7; D uncertain. Trimming left V 2 bases short and J 2 bases short, with 13 bases between. The CDR3 runs to 15 residues. From germline, CDR1 is LGHNA and CDR2 YNFKEQ. The CDR3 bases are TGTGCCAGCAGCCAACCCAGCTTGGGCCCCTACGAGCAGTACTTC. As protein: CASSQPSLGPYEQYF.

This clonotype was seen only once. The chain couples TRBV20-1 to TRBJ2-7, with no clear D. The end of the DNA aligns better with TRBJ2-4, so the J call may be wrong. The CDR3 is 12 amino acids. Germline V CDR1 and CDR2: DFQATT, SNEGSKA (reference sequence). DNA for the CDR3: TGCAGTGCTGGGGATCGGGCGAACATTCAGTACTTC. This sequence encodes CSAGDRANIQYF.

The rearrangement uses TRBV7-2 and TRBJ1-5; D is undetermined. Per germline, CDR1 SGHTA and CDR2 FQGNSA. This CDR3 region has 13 residues. The V end lost 5 bases, the J end lost 7 bases, and 12 bases lay between the germline ends. The CDR3 here is CASSRVPEQPQHF. The CDR3 DNA reads as TGTGCCAGCAGCCGGGTCCCCGAGCAGCCCCAGCATTTT.

V usage is TRBV4-3 and J usage is TRBJ2-1, with 8 positions matching TRBD1. The CDR3 sequence is 14 residues long. Trimming cost V 4 bases and J 8 bases; bases outside gene matches: 7. Germline lookup yields CDR1 LGHNA and CDR2 YSLEER. CDR3 loop: CASSRGQGWDEQFF. The DNA of the CDR3 is TGCGCCAGCAGCCGAGGACAGGGTTGGGATGAGCAGTTCTTC.

V is TRBV12-3 or TRBV12-4 and J is TRBJ1-2; 7 nucleotides line up with TRBD1. The CDR3 sequence is 14 residues long. Losses at the gene ends were 6 bases for V and 2 bases for J; bases not matched to a gene: 6. Here the CDR3 reads CASSYKTGNYGYTF. The CDR3 coding sequence is TGTGCCAGCAGCTATAAGACAGGGAACTATGGCTACACCTTC.

A word on this clonotype: This could be a read error, since a much larger clone is one nucleotide away. The chain couples TRBV15 to TRBJ1-2; D uncertain. CDR3 length equals 14 residues. V gave up 2 bases and J gave up 12 bases, with 19 bases separating them. Germline loops: CDR1 LNHNV, CDR2 YYDKDF (reference sequence). The CDR3 region is CATSRSDLLRGHTF. The CDR3 region has the DNA TGTGCCACCAGCAGATCCGACCTACTTAGAGGCCACACCTTC.